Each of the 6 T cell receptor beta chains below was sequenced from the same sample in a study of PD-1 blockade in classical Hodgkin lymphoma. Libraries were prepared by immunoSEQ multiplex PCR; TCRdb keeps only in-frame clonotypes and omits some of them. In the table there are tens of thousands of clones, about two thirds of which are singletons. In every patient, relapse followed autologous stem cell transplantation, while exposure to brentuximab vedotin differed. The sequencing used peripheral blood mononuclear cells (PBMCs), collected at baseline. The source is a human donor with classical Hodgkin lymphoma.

The CDR3 DNA is TGTGCCAGCAGCCAAGACAGGGGGAATACGCAGTATTTT. Amino acids: CASSQDRGNTQYF. The rearrangement uses TRBV4-2 and TRBJ2-3; TRBD1 aligns across 7 bases. In germline, CDR1 is LGHNA, CDR2 YNFKEQ. The J segment lost 7 bases and the V segment lost 0 bases, leaving 1 base of the junction unmatched. This CDR3 region has 13 residues.

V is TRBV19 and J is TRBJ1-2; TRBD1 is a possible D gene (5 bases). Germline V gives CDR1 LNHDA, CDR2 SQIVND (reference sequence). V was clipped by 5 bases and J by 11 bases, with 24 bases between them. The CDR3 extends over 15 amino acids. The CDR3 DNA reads TGTGCCAGTAGTCGAGCCCGGGACTCGGATATTGGTTACACCTTC. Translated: CASSRARDSDIGYTF.

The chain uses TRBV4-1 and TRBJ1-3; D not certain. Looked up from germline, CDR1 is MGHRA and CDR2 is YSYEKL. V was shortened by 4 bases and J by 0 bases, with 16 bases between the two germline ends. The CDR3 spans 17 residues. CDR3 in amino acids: CASSLQQGGFSGNTIYF. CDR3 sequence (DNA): TGCGCCAGCAGCCTACAGCAAGGAGGGTTCTCTGGAAACACCATATATTTT.

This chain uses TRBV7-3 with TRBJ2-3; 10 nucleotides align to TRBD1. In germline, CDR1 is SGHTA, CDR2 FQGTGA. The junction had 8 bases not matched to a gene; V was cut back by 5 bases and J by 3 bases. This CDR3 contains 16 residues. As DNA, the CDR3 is TGTGCCAGCAGCCCCATGGGACAGGGGAGAACAGATACGCAGTATTTT. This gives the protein CASSPMGQGRTDTQYF.

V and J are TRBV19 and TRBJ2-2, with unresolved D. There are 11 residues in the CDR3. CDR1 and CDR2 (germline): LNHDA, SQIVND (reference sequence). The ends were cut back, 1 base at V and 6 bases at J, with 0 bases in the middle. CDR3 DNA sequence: TGTGCCAGTAGTATAGCCGGGGAGCTGTTTTTT. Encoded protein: CASSIAGELFF.

The CDR3, as DNA: TGTGCCAGCAGCGCCCAGGGACAGGTCGCGAAGCAGTACTTC. This sequence encodes CASSAQGQVAKQYF. The rearrangement uses TRBV9 and TRBJ2-7; 8 nucleotides agree with TRBD1. Germline CDR1 and CDR2: SGDLS and YYNGEE. The CDR3 spans 14 residues. The trim removed 3 bases at V and 8 bases at J, leaving 10 bases unmatched.